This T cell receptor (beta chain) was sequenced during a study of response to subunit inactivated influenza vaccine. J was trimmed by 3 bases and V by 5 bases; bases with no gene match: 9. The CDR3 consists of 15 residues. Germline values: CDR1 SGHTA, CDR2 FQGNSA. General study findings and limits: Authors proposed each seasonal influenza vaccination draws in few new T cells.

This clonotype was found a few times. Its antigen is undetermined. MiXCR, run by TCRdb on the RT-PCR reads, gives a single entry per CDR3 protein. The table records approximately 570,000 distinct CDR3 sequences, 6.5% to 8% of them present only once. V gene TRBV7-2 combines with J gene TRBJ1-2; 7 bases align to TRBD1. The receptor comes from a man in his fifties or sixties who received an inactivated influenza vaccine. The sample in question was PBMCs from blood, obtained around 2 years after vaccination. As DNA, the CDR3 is TGTGCCAGCAGCCAGTTAACAGGGGATGACTATGGCTACACCTTC. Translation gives CASSQLTGDDYGYTF.